This T cell receptor (beta chain) is from a study of response to subunit inactivated influenza vaccine. Study-wide points: Authors suggested few new T cells are recruited by each seasonal influenza vaccination.

TCRdb redid the calling of the RT-PCR reads with MiXCR, one entry per CDR3 protein. Counted here are about 500,000 distinct CDR3 sequences, 16% occurring once; the ten biggest clones make up roughly 3.1%. Trimming stripped 0 bases from V and 5 bases from J, with 26 bases between. This CDR3 is 20 amino acids long. Germline values: CDR1 MGHDK, CDR2 SYGVNS. Notes on this clonotype: Its antigen is undetermined.

The input for sequencing was CD4+ T cells sorted from PBMCs, taken roughly 24 months after vaccination. This TCR was sampled from a man aged 50 to 69 who received an inactivated influenza vaccine. The rearrangement uses TRBV25-1 and TRBJ2-1; maybe TRBD2 (6 bases). The CDR3, as DNA: TGTGCCAGCAGTGAATACAGGGCGGGACCCTTTATTCCTTACCACAATGAGCAGTTCTTC. It encodes CASSEYRAGPFIPYHNEQFF.